Following are 19 T cell receptor beta chains from one sample sequenced in a study of cytotoxic CD8 clonotypes in ibrutinib-treated CLL. Sequencing used immunoSEQ multiplex PCR; TCRdb keeps in-frame clones, though not all of them. The sample carries some 140,000 clones, approximately 81% recorded once. Sequenced here: PBMCs, sampled after 24 months of ibrutinib treatment. The source of these receptors is a human donor with chronic lymphocytic leukemia.

The chain is built from TRBV6-5 and TRBJ2-1, with 7 bases that match TRBD2. J lost 3 bases, V lost 10 bases, and 6 bases had no gene match. Germline V gives CDR1 MNHEY, CDR2 SVGAGI. This CDR3 has 13 residues. Here the CDR3 DNA reads TGTGCCACCGAGCGGGATAACTACAATGAGCAGTTCTTC. This translates into CATERDNYNEQFF.

On this clone itself: This sample includes further DNA sequences coding for the same CDR3. The chain couples TRBV7-9 to TRBJ1-2; D call uncertain. Germline assignment: CDR1 SEHNR and CDR2 FQNEAQ (reference sequence). Trimming stripped 4 bases from V and 4 bases from J, with 7 bases between. The CDR3 covers 12 residues. The CDR3 DNA follows: TGTGCCAGCAGCTCGGACCCCTATGGCTACACCTTC. It codes for CASSSDPYGYTF.

V usage is TRBV5-1 and J usage is TRBJ2-3; D unclear. This CDR3 spans 16 amino acids. V was shortened by 4 bases and J by 1 base, with 16 bases between the two germline ends. Germline V lookup: CDR1 SGHRS, CDR2 YFSETQ. Here the CDR3 reads CASSPTPGPGTDTQYF. The CDR3 bases are TGCGCCAGCAGCCCAACCCCGGGTCCGGGCACAGATACGCAGTATTTT.

V usage is TRBV28 and J usage is TRBJ1-4; TRBD1 might be the D (5 bases). CDR1 and CDR2 (germline): MDHEN, SYDVKM. V gave up 6 bases and J gave up 7 bases, with 12 bases separating them. The CDR3 has 13 residues. The CDR3 protein is CASSLGGSEKLFF. CDR3 coding DNA: TGTGCCAGCAGCCTGGGGGGGTCTGAAAAACTGTTTTTT.

This clone was recorded a few times. The rearrangement joins TRBV6-5 to TRBJ1-6; D uncertain. This CDR3 contains 15 residues. V was shortened by 6 bases and J by 8 bases, with 17 bases between the two germline ends. Per germline, CDR1 MNHEY and CDR2 SVGAGI. The CDR3 loop is CASSRTGSSDSPLHF. CDR3 coding DNA: TGTGCCAGCAGCCGGACCGGCTCCTCGGATTCACCCCTCCACTTT.

This chain joins TRBV5-1 and TRBJ2-1; either TRBD1 or TRBD2 may fit D (5 bases each). This CDR3 is built from 16 residues. CDR1 is SGHRS and CDR2 is YFSETQ in the germline V gene. Trimming stripped 0 bases from V and 2 bases from J, with 12 bases between. CDR3 amino acids: CASSLAGQAPYNEQFF. As DNA, the CDR3 is TGCGCCAGCAGCTTGGCGGGGCAAGCCCCCTACAATGAGCAGTTCTTC.

The chain has TRBV19 and TRBJ1-6, with a weak D call TRBD1 (6 bases). The CDR3 is 16 amino acids. Trimming took off 1 base at V and 9 bases at J, with 16 bases between the two ends. In germline, CDR1 is LNHDA, CDR2 SQIVND (reference sequence). DNA of the CDR3: TGTGCCAGTAGTATAGCGACAGGAGGACTGCTTTCACCCCTCCACTTT. This codes for CASSIATGGLLSPLHF.

This chain connects TRBV9 to TRBJ2-5; 16 bases line up with TRBD2. The ends lost 4 bases at V and 4 bases at J; junction bases unmatched: 7. Looked up from germline, CDR1 is SGDLS and CDR2 is YYNGEE. The CDR3 is 17 amino acids. The CDR3 reads CASSPGTSGGASETQYF. The CDR3 nucleotides are TGTGCCAGCAGCCCCGGGACTAGCGGGGGGGCATCAGAGACCCAGTACTTC.

This sequence joins TRBV20-1 and TRBJ2-7; D could derive from TRBD1 or TRBD2 (5 bases each). CDR3 length: 11 residues. Germline V lookup: CDR1 DFQATT, CDR2 SNEGSKA (reference sequence). Trimming took 5 bases from V and 3 from J, leaving 8 bases between them. The CDR3 DNA sequence: TGCAGTGCTCATGGGGGCTACGAGCAGTACTTC. Its translation: CSAHGGYEQYF.

The chain combines TRBV11-2 with TRBJ2-3; 7 bases line up with TRBD2. The junction had 8 bases not matched to a gene; V was cut back by 5 bases and J by 0 bases. The CDR3 totals 16 residues. Germline V gives CDR1 SGHAT, CDR2 FQNNGV. The DNA for the CDR3 is TGTGCCAGCAGCCCGGGGGGACCCCTTAGCACAGATACGCAGTATTTT. Protein product: CASSPGGPLSTDTQYF.

J is TRBJ1-5 and V is TRBV2; unclear D gene. V was pared by 7 bases and J by 9 bases, with 22 bases between. Germline CDR1 and CDR2: SNHLY and FYNNEI. This CDR3 comprises 15 residues. CDR3 sequence: CASNTRGLTLRPQHF. Written as DNA, the CDR3 is TGTGCCAGCAACACCCGAGGACTGACTCTCCGGCCCCAGCATTTT.

The rearrangement links TRBV9 to TRBJ2-1, with 9 bases fitting TRBD2. V lost 0 bases and J lost 9; bases outside the gene matches: 10. Germline V gene data show CDR1 as SGDLS and CDR2 as YYNGEE. The CDR3 runs to 16 residues. The CDR3 protein is CASSVAELAGYSEQFF. CDR3 sequence (DNA): TGTGCCAGCAGCGTAGCTGAGCTAGCGGGGTATAGTGAGCAGTTCTTC.

The chain combines TRBV5-8 with TRBJ1-5, with D uncertain. The CDR3 is made up of 17 amino acids. The germline gives CDR1 SGHTS, CDR2 YDEGEE. V was cut by 0 bases and J by 2 bases, with 15 bases left in between. Here the CDR3 reads CASSLAKIFWGNQPQHF. In DNA form, the CDR3 reads TGTGCCAGCAGCTTGGCCAAGATTTTCTGGGGCAATCAGCCCCAGCATTTT.

J is TRBJ1-1 and V is TRBV6-6; D is unclear. The V end was cut by 9 bases, the J end by 10 bases, with 15 bases between. This CDR3 contains 11 residues. Germline values: CDR1 MNHNY, CDR2 SVGAGI (reference sequence). The CDR3 sequence is CASKGTEGAFF. The CDR3 DNA reads TGTGCCAGTAAGGGTACAGAGGGAGCTTTCTTT.

This clone was seen a single time. This chain connects TRBV19 to TRBJ2-7; D might be TRBD1 (5 bases). Germline CDR1 is LNHDA and CDR2 is SQIVND (reference sequence). The CDR3 length is 15 residues. The V end was cut by 1 base, the J end by 3 bases, with 13 bases between. CDR3 sequence (DNA): TGTGCCAGTAGTATAGGGCGACAGACCAGCTACGAGCAGTACTTC. It encodes CASSIGRQTSYEQYF.

This sequence joins TRBV6-5 and TRBJ1-6; TRBD1 matches 10 bases. Germline CDR1 MNHEY, CDR2 SVGAGI. V shed 0 bases, J shed 15 bases, and the junction held 11 bases outside the gene matches. The CDR3 is 16 amino acids. This CDR3 reads CASSYSMGTGVRVLHF. The CDR3 DNA sequence: TGTGCCAGCAGTTACTCAATGGGGACAGGGGTTCGTGTCCTCCACTTT.

The chain recombines TRBV7-2 with TRBJ2-3; tentatively, D is TRBD2 (5 bases). V was cut by 4 bases and J by 0 bases, with 8 bases left in between. CDR1 is SGHTA and CDR2 is FQGNSA in the germline V gene. The length of the CDR3 is 14 residues. In nucleotides, the CDR3 is TGTGCCAGCAGCTCCGGACTGAGCACAGATACGCAGTATTTT. As protein: CASSSGLSTDTQYF.

In this sample, this clone turned up a few times. The CDR3 coding sequence is TGTGCCAGCTCACCACCGGGGGGGGAGCACAATGAGCAGTTCTTC. The encoded protein is CASSPPGGEHNEQFF. The genes are TRBV18 and TRBJ2-1; 7 bases are shared with TRBD2. In germline, CDR1 is KGHSH, CDR2 LQKENI. The CDR3 loop spans 15 amino acids. J lost 5 bases, V lost 0 bases, and 4 bases had no gene match.

The chain has TRBV28 and TRBJ1-6; TRBD1 matches at 7 bases. Trimming at V came to 3 bases and at J to 0 bases, leaving 8 bases not matched to a gene. This CDR3 is 18 amino acids long. Germline V gene sequence: CDR1 MDHEN, CDR2 SYDVKM. In DNA, the CDR3 is TGTGCCAGCAGTTTGGCAGGGGGTGGCGGCTCCTATAATTCACCCCTCCACTTT. It specifies CASSLAGGGGSYNSPLHF.